This TCR beta chain appears in the sequencing data of a study of cytomegalovirus exposure and HLA in healthy donors. Study overall: One earlier analysis, a look at 180 million or so T cells, found about 110 million unique TCR beta sequences. Broader study findings: Presence/absence analyses supposed approximately even sequencing depth among donors. Reported results showed that the classifier diagnosed cytomegalovirus status with high specificity and sensitivity. Researchers catalogued 164 TCR beta chains as cytomegalovirus-associated.

In the PCR, 60 Vbeta and 13 Jbeta primers were used. Assay: immunoSEQ multiplex PCR; the TCRdb copy retains only in-frame clones and omits some. The sample carries around 200,000 clones, roughly 80% recorded once. Germline CDR1 reads MRHNA; CDR2 reads SNTAGT. The CDR3 is 14 amino acids. With 6 bases clipped from V and 4 bases from J, the junction kept 7 bases outside the gene matches. To note about this clone: Its antigen is undetermined.

The sequenced sample consisted of PBMCs. This TCR derives from a man aged 50 to 60 in good health and CMV-seronegative. V and J are TRBV6-4 and TRBJ2-3; 7 bases match TRBD1. The CDR3 nucleotides read TGTGCCAGCAGCTCATTAGGGGGCGCAGATACGCAGTATTTT. Translated, it gives CASSSLGGADTQYF.